This T cell receptor beta chain was sequenced during a study of identifying expanded T cells in peripheral blood. Germline V gives CDR1 SEHNR, CDR2 FQNEAQ (reference sequence). This CDR3 is 13 amino acids long. V lost 5 bases to trimming and J lost 3 bases, with 8 bases between them. TCRdb keeps only in-frame clones here, not all; method: immunoSEQ multiplex PCR. The sample carries 81,000 or so clones, about four fifths recorded once. V gene TRBV7-9 combines with J gene TRBJ2-1; no clear D gene. The sequenced sample was blood. The TCR originated in a person aged 18 to 75 in good health. The CDR3 spells CASSPGGYNEQFF. The CDR3 DNA follows: TGTGCCAGCAGCCCCGGCGGCTACAATGAGCAGTTCTTC.